This is a list of T cell receptor beta chains from one sample in a study of Ad26.COV2.S vaccination and SARS-CoV-2 variants. TCRdb keeps only in-frame clones here, not all; method: immunoSEQ multiplex PCR. The repertoire includes 360,000 or so clones, around 91% of them detected once, and 1.9% sits in the top ten. Sequencing was performed on peripheral blood, taken in a trial of Ad26.COV2.S vaccine versus placebo. These receptors all stem from a person between 18 and 59 years old who received the Ad26.COV2.S COVID-19 vaccine or a placebo. The CDR3 runs from the conserved cysteine through the conserved F or W. A D gene is named only where the DNA matches it firmly. Part of the rows lack a size; the others show once, few, many or a class for expanded clones.

J	size	V	D	CDR3	DNA
TRBJ2-1	.	TRBV18	TRBD1	CASSPGTGGASYNEQFF	TGTGCCAGCTCACCAGGGACAGGGGGCGCCTCCTACAATGAGCAGTTCTTC
TRBJ2-6	few	TRBV5-5	.	CASSAGTSSSGANVLTF	TGTGCCAGCAGCGCCGGGACATCTTCCTCTGGGGCCAACGTCCTGACTTTC
TRBJ2-5	.	TRBV7-2	TRBD2	CASRGGGLYQETQYF	TGTGCCAGCAGGGGCGGGGGGCTGTACCAAGAGACCCAGTACTTC
TRBJ2-7	.	TRBV5-1	.	CASSASGSYEQYF	TGCGCCAGCAGCGCGAGCGGCTCCTACGAGCAGTACTTC
TRBJ2-4	.	TRBV28	TRBD2	CASSLIAGGRNIQYF	TGTGCCAGCAGTTTAATAGCGGGAGGACGTAACATTCAGTACTTC
TRBJ2-7	once	TRBV18	.	CASSPEEYEQYF	TGTGCCAGCTCACCAGAGGAGTACGAGCAGTACTTC
TRBJ2-1	.	TRBV7-3	TRBD2	CASSSGLAGEQFF	TGTGCCAGCAGCTCGGGACTAGCGGGCGAGCAGTTCTTC
TRBJ2-1	once	TRBV6-6	.	CASSSQTGTTYNEQFF	TGTGCCAGCAGTTCCCAGACCGGGACAACGTACAATGAGCAGTTCTTC
TRBJ1-2	.	TRBV29-1	TRBD1	CSVGSLGQGQGYTF	TGCAGCGTTGGCTCCCTCGGACAGGGGCAGGGCTACACCTTC
TRBJ1-1	once	TRBV15	.	CATSIGMNTEAFF	TGTGCCACCAGCATAGGCATGAACACTGAAGCTTTCTTT
TRBJ2-1	.	TRBV5-1	.	CASSLVASQDVYNEQFF	TGCGCCAGCAGCTTGGTGGCTTCGCAGGATGTCTACAATGAGCAGTTCTTC
TRBJ1-1	few	TRBV12-2	.	CASRLALEGTEAFF	TGTGCAAGTCGCTTAGCGCTGGAGGGTACTGAAGCTTTCTTT
TRBJ2-1	.	TRBV28	TRBD1	CASSFPSGTGNNEQFF	TGTGCCAGCAGTTTCCCCTCCGGGACAGGGAACAATGAGCAGTTCTTC
TRBJ2-7	once	TRBV6-5	TRBD2	CASTRLAGVREQYF	TGTGCCAGCACTCGTCTAGCGGGAGTAAGGGAGCAGTACTTC
TRBJ1-6	.	TRBV7-9	.	CAPSSEGPLHF	TGTGCCCCGAGCAGTGAGGGACCCCTCCACTTT
TRBJ1-1	.	TRBV29-1	.	CSVWDQGAFF	TGCAGCGTGTGGGATCAAGGCGCTTTCTTT
TRBJ1-3	.	TRBV5-1	.	CASSQGSGNTIYF	TGCGCCAGCAGCCAGGGTTCTGGAAACACCATATATTTT
TRBJ2-7	once	TRBV15	TRBD1	CATSRAGQGNEQYF	TGTGCCACCAGCAGAGCCGGACAGGGGAACGAGCAGTACTTC
TRBJ1-5	.	TRBV25-1	.	CASSGRPATINQPQHF	TGTGCCAGCAGTGGACGACCTGCAACTATCAATCAGCCCCAGCATTTT
TRBJ2-2	.	TRBV4-2	.	CASSQDSPRAITGELFF	TGTGCCAGCAGCCAAGATTCGCCCAGGGCCATCACCGGGGAGCTGTTTTTT
TRBJ2-1	.	TRBV19	TRBD2	CASNRGSSYNEQFF	TGTGCCAGTAACCGCGGGAGCTCCTACAATGAGCAGTTCTTC
TRBJ2-7	.	TRBV28	.	CASSVFRGTYEQYF	TGTGCCAGCAGCGTTTTCCGAGGGACCTACGAGCAGTACTTC
TRBJ1-1	once	TRBV7-7	.	CASSLDSGAEAFF	TGTGCCAGCAGCTTAGACTCAGGGGCTGAAGCTTTCTTT
TRBJ2-1	.	TRBV24-1	.	CATSRRGQGNEQFF	TGTGCCACCAGTCGACGGGGGCAAGGTAATGAGCAGTTCTTC
TRBJ2-1	.	TRBV27	TRBD2	CASTFTSGNNEQFF	TGTGCCAGCACCTTTACTAGCGGAAACAATGAGCAGTTCTTC
TRBJ2-7	.	TRBV5-1	TRBD2	CASSLKTSGSLHEQYF	TGCGCCAGCAGCTTGAAGACTAGCGGGAGTCTCCACGAGCAGTACTTC
TRBJ2-1	.	TRBV4-2	TRBD2	CASSPGLAEHWNEQFF	TGTGCCAGCAGCCCGGGACTAGCGGAGCATTGGAATGAGCAGTTCTTC
TRBJ2-3	.	TRBV6-5	.	CASRSPRADTQYF	TGTGCCAGCAGGAGCCCCAGGGCAGATACGCAGTATTTT
TRBJ2-7	.	TRBV15	.	CATEGNGDYEQYF	TGTGCCACCGAAGGCAACGGGGACTACGAGCAGTACTTC
TRBJ1-1	once	TRBV19	.	CASSTATLRGTEAFF	TGTGCCAGTAGTACCGCGACATTGCGGGGCACTGAAGCTTTCTTT
TRBJ1-6	few	TRBV28	.	CASSFFHTKDSPLHF	TGTGCCAGCAGTTTTTTCCACACGAAGGATTCACCCCTCCACTTT
TRBJ2-2	.	TRBV3-1/TRBV3-2	.	CASSQGRTGELFF	TGTGCCAGCAGCCAAGGGCGTACCGGGGAGCTGTTTTTT
TRBJ2-5	.	TRBV7-9	TRBD1	CASSRTGERETQYF	TGTGCCAGCAGCCGGACAGGGGAACGAGAGACCCAGTACTTC
TRBJ1-4	.	TRBV15	TRBD1	CATSLYTGTANEKLFF	TGTGCCACCAGCCTCTACACCGGGACAGCTAATGAAAAACTGTTTTTT
TRBJ2-1	.	TRBV7-2	.	CASSPRSVKNEQFF	TGTGCCAGCAGCCCCCGTAGCGTGAAGAATGAGCAGTTCTTC
TRBJ2-1	.	TRBV12-3/TRBV12-4	.	CASSFVIYNEQFF	TGTGCCAGCAGTTTTGTGATTTACAATGAGCAGTTCTTC
TRBJ2-6	.	TRBV24-1	.	CATSDSGKVSGANVLTF	TGTGCCACCAGTGATTCCGGGAAGGTGTCTGGGGCCAACGTCCTGACTTTC
TRBJ2-3	.	TRBV5-1	.	CASSLVGSSTDTQYF	TGCGCCAGCAGCTTGGTAGGGAGCAGCACAGATACGCAGTATTTT
TRBJ2-3	.	TRBV19	.	CASSTPSPSTDTQYF	TGTGCCAGTAGTACCCCCAGTCCGAGCACAGATACGCAGTATTTT